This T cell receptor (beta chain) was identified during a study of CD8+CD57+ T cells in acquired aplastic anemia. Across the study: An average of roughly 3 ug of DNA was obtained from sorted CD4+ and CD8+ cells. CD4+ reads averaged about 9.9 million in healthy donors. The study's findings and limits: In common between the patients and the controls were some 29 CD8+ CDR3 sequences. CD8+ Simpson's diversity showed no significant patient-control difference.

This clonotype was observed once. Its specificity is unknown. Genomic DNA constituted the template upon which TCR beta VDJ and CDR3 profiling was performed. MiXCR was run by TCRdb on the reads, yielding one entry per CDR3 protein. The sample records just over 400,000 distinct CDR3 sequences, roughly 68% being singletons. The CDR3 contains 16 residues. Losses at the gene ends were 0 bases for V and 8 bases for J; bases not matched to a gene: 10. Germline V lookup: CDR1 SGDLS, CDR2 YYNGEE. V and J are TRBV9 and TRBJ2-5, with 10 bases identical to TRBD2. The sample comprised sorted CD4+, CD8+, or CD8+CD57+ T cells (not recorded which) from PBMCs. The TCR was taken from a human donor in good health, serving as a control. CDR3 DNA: TGTGCCAGCAGCGTAGGCGCCAGCGGGGGGGCCGGCACCCAGTACTTC. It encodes CASSVGASGGAGTQYF.